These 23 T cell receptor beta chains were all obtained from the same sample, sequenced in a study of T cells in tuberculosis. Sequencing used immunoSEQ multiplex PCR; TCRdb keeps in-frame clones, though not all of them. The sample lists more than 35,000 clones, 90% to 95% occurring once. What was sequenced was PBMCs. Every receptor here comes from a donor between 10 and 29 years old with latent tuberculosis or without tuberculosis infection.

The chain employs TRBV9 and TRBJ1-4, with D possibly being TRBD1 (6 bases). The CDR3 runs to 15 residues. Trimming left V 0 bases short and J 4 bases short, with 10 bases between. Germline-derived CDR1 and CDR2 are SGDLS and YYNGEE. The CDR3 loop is CASSVGTGINEKLFF. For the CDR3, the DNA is TGTGCCAGCAGCGTAGGCACAGGGATTAATGAAAAACTGTTTTTT.

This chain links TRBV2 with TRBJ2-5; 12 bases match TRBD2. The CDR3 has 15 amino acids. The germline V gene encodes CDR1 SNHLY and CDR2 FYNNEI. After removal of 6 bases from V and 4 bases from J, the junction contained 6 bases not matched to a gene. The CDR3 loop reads CASSVGLAGLETQYF. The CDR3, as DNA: TGTGCCAGCAGCGTAGGACTAGCGGGATTAGAGACCCAGTACTTC.

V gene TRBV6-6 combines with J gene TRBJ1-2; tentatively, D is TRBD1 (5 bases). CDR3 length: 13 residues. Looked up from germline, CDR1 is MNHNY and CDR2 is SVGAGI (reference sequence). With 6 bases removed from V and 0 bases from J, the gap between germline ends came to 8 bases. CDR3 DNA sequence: TGTGCCAGCAGAGACAGAGCTAACTATGGCTACACCTTC. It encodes CASRDRANYGYTF.

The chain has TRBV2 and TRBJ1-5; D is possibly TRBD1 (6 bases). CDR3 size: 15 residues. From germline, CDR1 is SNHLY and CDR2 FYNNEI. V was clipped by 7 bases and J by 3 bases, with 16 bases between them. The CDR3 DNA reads TGTGCCAGCACCGGGGGGCAAGTCCTCAATCAGCCCCAGCATTTT. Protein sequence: CASTGGQVLNQPQHF.

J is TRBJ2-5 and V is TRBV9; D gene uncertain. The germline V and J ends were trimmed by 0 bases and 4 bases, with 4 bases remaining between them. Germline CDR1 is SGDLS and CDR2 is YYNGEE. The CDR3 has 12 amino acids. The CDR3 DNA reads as TGTGCCAGCAGCGTAGGAGGAGAGACCCAGTACTTC. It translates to CASSVGGETQYF.

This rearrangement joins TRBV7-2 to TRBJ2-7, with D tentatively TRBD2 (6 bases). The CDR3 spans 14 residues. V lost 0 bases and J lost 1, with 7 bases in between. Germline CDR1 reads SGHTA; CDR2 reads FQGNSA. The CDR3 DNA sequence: TGTGCCAGCAGCTTAGCGGGGACTTCCTACGAGCAGTACTTC. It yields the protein CASSLAGTSYEQYF.

The CDR3 sequence is CAWGARSSGNTIYF. The DNA of the CDR3 is TGTGCCTGGGGGGCCAGAAGCTCTGGAAACACCATATATTTT. This chain joins TRBV30 and TRBJ1-3, with D perhaps TRBD1 (5 bases). The CDR3 runs 14 residues. Deletions cut 5 bases from V and 0 bases from J, with 11 bases between. Germline values: CDR1 GTSNPN, CDR2 SVGIG (reference sequence).

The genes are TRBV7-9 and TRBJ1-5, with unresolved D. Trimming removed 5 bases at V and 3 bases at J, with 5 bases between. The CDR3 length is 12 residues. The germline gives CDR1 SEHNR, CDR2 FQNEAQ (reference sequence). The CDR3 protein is CASSPINQPQHF. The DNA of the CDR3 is TGTGCCAGCAGCCCCATCAATCAGCCCCAGCATTTT.

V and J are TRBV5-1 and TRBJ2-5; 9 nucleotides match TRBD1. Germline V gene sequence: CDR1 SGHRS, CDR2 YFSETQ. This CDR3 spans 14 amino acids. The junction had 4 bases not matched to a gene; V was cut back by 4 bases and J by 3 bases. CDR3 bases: TGCGCCAGCAGCCCTTGGACAGGGGAAGAGACCCAGTACTTC. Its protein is CASSPWTGEETQYF. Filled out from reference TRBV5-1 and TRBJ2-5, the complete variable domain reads KAGVTQTPRYLIKTRGQQVTLSCSPISGHRSVSWYQQTPGQGLQFLFEYFSETQRNKGNFPGRFSGRQFSNSRSEMNVSTLELGDSALYLCASSPWTGEETQYFGPGTRLLVL.

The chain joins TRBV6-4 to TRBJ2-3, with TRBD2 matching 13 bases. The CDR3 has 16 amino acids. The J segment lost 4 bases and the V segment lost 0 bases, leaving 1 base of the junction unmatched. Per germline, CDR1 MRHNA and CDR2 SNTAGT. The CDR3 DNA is TGTGCCAGCAGTGACTCGGGACTAGCGGGGCCAGATACGCAGTATTTT. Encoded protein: CASSDSGLAGPDTQYF.

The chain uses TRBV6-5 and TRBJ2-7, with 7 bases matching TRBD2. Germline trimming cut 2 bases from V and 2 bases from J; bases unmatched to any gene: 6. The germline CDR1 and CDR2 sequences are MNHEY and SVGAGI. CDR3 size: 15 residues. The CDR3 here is CASSYGWEGTYEQYF. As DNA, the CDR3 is TGTGCCAGCAGTTACGGTTGGGAGGGTACCTACGAGCAGTACTTC.

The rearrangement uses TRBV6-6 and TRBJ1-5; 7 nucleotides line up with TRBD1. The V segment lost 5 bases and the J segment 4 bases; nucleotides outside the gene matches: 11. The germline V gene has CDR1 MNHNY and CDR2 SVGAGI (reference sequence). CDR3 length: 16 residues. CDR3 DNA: TGTGCCAGCAGTCGCCACCGGGACAGTCTTAATCAGCCCCAGCATTTT. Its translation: CASSRHRDSLNQPQHF.

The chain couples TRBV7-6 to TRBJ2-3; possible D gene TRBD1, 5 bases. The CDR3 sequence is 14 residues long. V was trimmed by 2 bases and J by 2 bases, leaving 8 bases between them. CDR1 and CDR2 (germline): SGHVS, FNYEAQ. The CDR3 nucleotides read TGTGCCAGCAGCTTAACCAGGGACACAGATACGCAGTATTTT. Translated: CASSLTRDTDTQYF.

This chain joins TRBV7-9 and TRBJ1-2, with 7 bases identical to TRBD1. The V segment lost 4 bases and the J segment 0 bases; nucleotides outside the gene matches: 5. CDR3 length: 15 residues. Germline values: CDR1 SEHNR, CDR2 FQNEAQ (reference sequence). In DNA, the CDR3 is TGTGCCAGCAGCTCGCAGGGGGTAGCTAACTATGGCTACACCTTC. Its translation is CASSSQGVANYGYTF.

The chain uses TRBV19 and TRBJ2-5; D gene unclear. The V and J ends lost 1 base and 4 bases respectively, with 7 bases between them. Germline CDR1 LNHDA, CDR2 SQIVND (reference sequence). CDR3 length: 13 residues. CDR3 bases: TGTGCCAGTAGTATAGGGCCCCCAGAGACCCAGTACTTC. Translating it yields CASSIGPPETQYF.

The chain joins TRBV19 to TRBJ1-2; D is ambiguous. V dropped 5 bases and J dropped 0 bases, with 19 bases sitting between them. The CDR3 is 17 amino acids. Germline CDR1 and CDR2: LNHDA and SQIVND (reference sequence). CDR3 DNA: TGTGCCAGTAGTGAAGTTCCTCGGTTGGCGGCTAACTATGGCTACACCTTC. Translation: CASSEVPRLAANYGYTF.

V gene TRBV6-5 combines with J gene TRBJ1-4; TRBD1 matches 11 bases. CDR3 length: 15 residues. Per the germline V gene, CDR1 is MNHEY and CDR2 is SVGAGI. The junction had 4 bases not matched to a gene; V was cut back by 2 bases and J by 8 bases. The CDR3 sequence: CASSYGQGAGEKLFF. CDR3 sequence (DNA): TGTGCCAGCAGTTACGGACAGGGGGCGGGGGAAAAACTGTTTTTT.

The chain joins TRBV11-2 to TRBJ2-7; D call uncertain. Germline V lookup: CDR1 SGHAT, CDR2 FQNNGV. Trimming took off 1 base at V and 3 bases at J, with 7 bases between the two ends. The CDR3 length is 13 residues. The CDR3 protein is CASSLGSYYEQYF. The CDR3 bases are TGTGCCAGCAGCTTAGGGTCCTACTACGAGCAGTACTTC.

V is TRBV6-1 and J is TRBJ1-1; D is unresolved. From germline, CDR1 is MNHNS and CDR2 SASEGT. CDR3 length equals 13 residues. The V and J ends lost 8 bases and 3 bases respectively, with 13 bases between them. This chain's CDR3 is CASATRLDTEAFF. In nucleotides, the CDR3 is TGTGCCAGCGCGACTCGGTTGGACACTGAAGCTTTCTTT.

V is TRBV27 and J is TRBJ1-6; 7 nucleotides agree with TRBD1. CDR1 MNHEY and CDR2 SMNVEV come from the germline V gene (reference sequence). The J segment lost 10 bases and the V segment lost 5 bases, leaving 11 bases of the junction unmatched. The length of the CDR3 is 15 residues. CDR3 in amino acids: CASSASGTVNSPLHF. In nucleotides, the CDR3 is TGTGCCAGCAGTGCCTCCGGGACAGTGAACTCACCCCTCCACTTT.

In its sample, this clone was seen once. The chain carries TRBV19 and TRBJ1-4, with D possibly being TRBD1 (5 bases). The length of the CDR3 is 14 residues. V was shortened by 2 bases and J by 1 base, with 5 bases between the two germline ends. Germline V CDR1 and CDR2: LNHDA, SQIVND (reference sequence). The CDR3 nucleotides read TGTGCCAGTAGTATACAGGGAACTAATGAAAAACTGTTTTTT. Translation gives CASSIQGTNEKLFF.

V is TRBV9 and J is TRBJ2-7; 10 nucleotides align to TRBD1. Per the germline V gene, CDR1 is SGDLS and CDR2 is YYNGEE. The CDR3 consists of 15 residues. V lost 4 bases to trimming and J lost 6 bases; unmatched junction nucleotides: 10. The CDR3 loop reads CASSFTTGTGVEQYF. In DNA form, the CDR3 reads TGTGCCAGCAGCTTCACTACCGGGACAGGGGTCGAGCAGTACTTC.

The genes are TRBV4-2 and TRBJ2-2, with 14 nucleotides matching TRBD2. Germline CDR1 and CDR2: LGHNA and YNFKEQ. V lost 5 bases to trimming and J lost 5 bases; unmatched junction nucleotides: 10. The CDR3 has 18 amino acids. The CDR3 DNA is TGTGCCAGCAGCTCTTGGACTAGCGGGGGGCCACTAACCGGGGAGCTGTTTTTT. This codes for CASSSWTSGGPLTGELFF.